One sample yielded the 11 T cell receptor beta chains listed below, sequenced in a study of T cell repertoires and Cas9 in healthy adults. TCRdb keeps only in-frame clones here, not all; method: immunoSEQ multiplex PCR. The sample lists about 22,000 clones; under 95% were seen once. What was sequenced was CD4+ effector T cells (CD127+, CD25-, CD137-, CD154-) from PBMCs; culture status not recorded. The receptors stem from a human donor in good health.

CDR3 region: CAGGQGRHGYTF. The CDR3, as DNA: TGTGCCGGAGGACAGGGGAGACATGGCTACACCTTC. The chain has TRBV27 and TRBJ1-2; 9 bases are a match to TRBD1. Germline CDR1 MNHEY, CDR2 SMNVEV (reference sequence). The V and J ends lost 11 bases and 6 bases, in that order; junction bases with no gene match: 7. This CDR3 is 12 amino acids long.

The chain uses TRBV28 and TRBJ2-1; a weak D match, TRBD2 (5 bases). CDR3 length: 15 residues. V was clipped by 9 bases and J by 6 bases, with 21 bases between them. CDR1 and CDR2 (germline): MDHEN, SYDVKM. The CDR3, as DNA: TGTGCCAGTGCGGGCAAGATGGCTCTCCCCAATGAGCAGTTCTTC. Encoded protein: CASAGKMALPNEQFF.

V and J are TRBV5-1 and TRBJ2-5; 13 nucleotides match TRBD2. After removal of 0 bases from V and 5 bases from J, the junction contained 10 bases not matched to a gene. The germline CDR1 and CDR2 sequences are SGHRS and YFSETQ. CDR3 size: 18 residues. The DNA for the CDR3 is TGCGCCAGCAGCTTGGAACAACTAGCGGGGGGGCGCGGGGAGACCCAGTACTTC. Its protein is CASSLEQLAGGRGETQYF.

The chain recombines TRBV5-1 with TRBJ2-5; D is possibly TRBD1 or TRBD2 (5 bases each). Germline lookup yields CDR1 SGHRS and CDR2 YFSETQ. V was trimmed by 3 bases and J by 7 bases, leaving 16 bases between them. This CDR3 contains 14 residues. CDR3 loop: CASSSDNPRGTQYF. The DNA for the CDR3 is TGCGCCAGCAGCTCGGACAATCCGAGGGGGACCCAGTACTTC.

The chain recombines TRBV7-9 with TRBJ1-1; D call uncertain. From germline, CDR1 is SEHNR and CDR2 FQNEAQ (reference sequence). Trimming removed 3 bases from V and 6 bases from J, with 17 bases in between. The CDR3 is made up of 15 amino acids. CDR3 DNA: TGTGCCAGCAGCTTGGCCCTGGGTAGTAGCGCTGAAGCTTTCTTT. It translates to CASSLALGSSAEAFF.

The chain joins TRBV7-3 to TRBJ2-2, with 14 bases identical to TRBD2. This CDR3 has 16 amino acids. Trimming at V came to 5 bases and at J to 5 bases, leaving 4 bases not matched to a gene. Germline CDR1 reads SGHTA; CDR2 reads FQGTGA. CDR3 in DNA: TGTGCCAGCAGCCCGGGACTAGCGGGAGTTACCGGGGAGCTGTTTTTT. Protein product: CASSPGLAGVTGELFF.

The V and J genes are TRBV4-1 and TRBJ1-2; D not certain. The V gene's germline CDR1 is MGHRA and CDR2 YSYEKL. This CDR3 has 11 residues. V was shortened by 6 bases and J by 8 bases, with 10 bases between the two germline ends. The CDR3, as DNA: TGCGCCAGCAGTAGGGCGGAGGGCTACACCTTC. Its protein is CASSRAEGYTF.

The chain combines TRBV7-6 with TRBJ1-2, with TRBD1 as a possible D gene (6 bases). The CDR3 covers 13 residues. Trimming removed 5 bases at V and 6 bases at J, with 13 bases between. Per the germline V gene, CDR1 is SGHVS and CDR2 is FNYEAQ. DNA for the CDR3: TGTGCCAGCAGCCCTAGGTCAGGGGATGGCTACACCTTC. Translating gives CASSPRSGDGYTF.

This rearrangement joins TRBV18 to TRBJ1-5; unclear D gene. The germline gives CDR1 KGHSH, CDR2 LQKENI. There are 13 residues in the CDR3. The ends were cut back, 3 bases at V and 3 bases at J, with 6 bases in the middle. CDR3 amino acids: CASSPAANQPQHF. The CDR3 DNA is TGTGCCAGCTCACCCGCCGCCAATCAGCCCCAGCATTTT.

This sequence joins TRBV6-5 and TRBJ1-1, with 9 nucleotides matching TRBD1. The J segment lost 6 bases and the V segment lost 2 bases, leaving 7 bases of the junction unmatched. The CDR3 is made up of 15 amino acids. The germline V gene has CDR1 MNHEY and CDR2 SVGAGI. In DNA, the CDR3 is TGTGCCAGCAGTTACGGGGGACAGGGAAAAGCTGAAGCTTTCTTT. It encodes CASSYGGQGKAEAFF.

Concerning this clone itself: A far larger clone differs by one base, so this is likely a read error. The V gene is TRBV4-2, the J gene TRBJ1-1; tentatively, D is TRBD1 (5 bases). Trimming took off 7 bases at V and 4 bases at J, with 13 bases between the two ends. This CDR3 region has 13 residues. The germline CDR1 and CDR2 sequences are LGHNA and YNFKEQ. The CDR3 DNA reads as TGTGCCAGCAAGGAAGGGACGGCCACTGAAGCTTTCTTT. Translation gives CASKEGTATEAFF.